This T cell receptor (beta chain) was sequenced in a study of T cell changes during pregnancy in multiple sclerosis. TCRdb keeps only in-frame clones here, not all; method: immunoSEQ multiplex PCR. In the table there are over 35,000 clones, 91% of which are singletons. J was trimmed by 0 bases and V by 8 bases; bases with no gene match: 3. The CDR3 contains 16 residues. Germline CDR1 is LNHNV and CDR2 is YYDKDF (reference sequence). In its sample, this clone was seen once. This clonotype originated in a female donor in good health, enrolled as a control in a pregnancy study. The material was CD4+ T cells from peripheral blood mononuclear cells, obtained in the second trimester of pregnancy. The V call is TRBV15, the J call TRBJ2-2, with 13 bases aligning to TRBD2. The CDR3 is CATRTSGGTNTGELFF. The CDR3 region has the DNA TGTGCCACCCGGACTAGCGGGGGTACGAACACCGGGGAGCTGTTTTTT.